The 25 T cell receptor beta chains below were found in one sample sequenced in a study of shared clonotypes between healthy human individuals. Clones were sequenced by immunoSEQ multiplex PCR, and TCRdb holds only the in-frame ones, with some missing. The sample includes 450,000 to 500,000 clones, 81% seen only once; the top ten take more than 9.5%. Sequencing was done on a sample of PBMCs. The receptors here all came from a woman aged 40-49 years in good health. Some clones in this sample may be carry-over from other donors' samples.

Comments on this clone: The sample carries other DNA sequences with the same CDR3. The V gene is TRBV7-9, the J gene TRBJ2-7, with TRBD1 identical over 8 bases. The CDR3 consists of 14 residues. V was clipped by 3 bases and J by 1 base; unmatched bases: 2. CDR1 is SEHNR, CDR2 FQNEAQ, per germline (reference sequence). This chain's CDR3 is CASSLGTGSYEQYF. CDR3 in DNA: TGTGCCAGCAGCTTGGGGACAGGATCCTACGAGCAGTACTTC.

The CDR3 spells CASSLRTGLSYEQYF. The CDR3 nucleotides are TGTGCCAGCAGTTTAAGGACGGGGCTCTCCTACGAGCAGTACTTC. The chain couples TRBV27 to TRBJ2-7; D is tentatively TRBD1 or TRBD2 (5 bases each). The germline V gene has CDR1 MNHEY and CDR2 SMNVEV (reference sequence). Trimming stripped 2 bases from V and 0 bases from J, with 11 bases between. The length of the CDR3 is 15 residues.

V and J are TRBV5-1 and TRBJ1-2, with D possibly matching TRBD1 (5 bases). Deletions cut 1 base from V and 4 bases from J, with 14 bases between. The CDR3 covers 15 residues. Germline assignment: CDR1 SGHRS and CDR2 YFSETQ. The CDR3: CASSLPSQGVYGYTF. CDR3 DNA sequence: TGCGCCAGCAGCTTGCCCTCCCAGGGCGTCTATGGCTACACCTTC.

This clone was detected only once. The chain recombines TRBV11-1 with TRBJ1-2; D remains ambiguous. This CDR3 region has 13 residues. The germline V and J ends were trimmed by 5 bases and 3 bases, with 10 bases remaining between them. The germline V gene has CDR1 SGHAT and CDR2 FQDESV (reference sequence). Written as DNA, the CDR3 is TGTGCCAGCAGCCTGGGCAGTCACTATGGCTACACCTTC. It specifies CASSLGSHYGYTF.

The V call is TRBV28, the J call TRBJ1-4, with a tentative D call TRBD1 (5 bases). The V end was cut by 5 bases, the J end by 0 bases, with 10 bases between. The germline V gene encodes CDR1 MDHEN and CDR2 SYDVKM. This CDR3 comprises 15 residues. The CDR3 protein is CASSPRGATNEKLFF. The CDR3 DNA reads TGTGCCAGCAGTCCCCGGGGGGCAACTAATGAAAAACTGTTTTTT.

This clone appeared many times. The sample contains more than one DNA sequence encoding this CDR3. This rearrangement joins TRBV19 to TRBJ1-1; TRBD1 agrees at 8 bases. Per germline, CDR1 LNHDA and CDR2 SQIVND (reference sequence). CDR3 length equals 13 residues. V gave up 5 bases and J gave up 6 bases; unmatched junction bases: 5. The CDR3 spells CASSPLQGAEAFF. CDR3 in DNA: TGTGCCAGTAGTCCGCTACAGGGGGCTGAAGCTTTCTTT.

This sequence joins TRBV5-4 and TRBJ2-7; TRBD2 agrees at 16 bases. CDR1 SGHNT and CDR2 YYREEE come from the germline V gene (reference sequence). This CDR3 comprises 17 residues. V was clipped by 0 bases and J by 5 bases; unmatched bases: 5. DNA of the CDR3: TGTGCCAGCAGCTTGGGGGGACTAGCGGGAGGGCTAGACGAGCAGTACTTC. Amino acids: CASSLGGLAGGLDEQYF.

The CDR3: CASSRGLAGGSETQYF. The CDR3 DNA is TGTGCCAGCAGCCGGGGACTAGCGGGAGGCAGTGAGACCCAGTACTTC. The rearrangement links TRBV11-3 to TRBJ2-5; 15 bases map to TRBD2. This CDR3 is built from 16 residues. V shed 5 bases, J shed 5 bases, and the junction held 6 bases outside the gene matches. The germline CDR1 and CDR2 sequences are SGHNT and YENEEA.

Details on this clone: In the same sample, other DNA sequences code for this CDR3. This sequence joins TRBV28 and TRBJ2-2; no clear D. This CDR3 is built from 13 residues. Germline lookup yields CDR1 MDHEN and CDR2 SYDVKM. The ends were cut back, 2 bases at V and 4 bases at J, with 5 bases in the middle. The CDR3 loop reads CASSLESTGELFF. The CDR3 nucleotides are TGTGCCAGCAGTTTAGAAAGCACCGGGGAGCTGTTTTTT.

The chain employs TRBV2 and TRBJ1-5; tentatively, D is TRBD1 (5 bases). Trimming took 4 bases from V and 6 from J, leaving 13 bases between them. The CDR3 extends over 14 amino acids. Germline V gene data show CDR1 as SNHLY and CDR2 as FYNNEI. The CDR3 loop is CASSAQGKGQPQHF. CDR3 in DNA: TGTGCCAGCAGTGCGCAGGGTAAAGGTCAGCCCCAGCATTTT.

CDR3 DNA: TGCAGCGTTGCGAGGCATGAGCAGTTCTTC. As protein: CSVARHEQFF. The rearrangement links TRBV29-1 to TRBJ2-1, with D unresolved. This CDR3 comprises 10 residues. V was clipped by 4 bases and J by 8 bases, with 6 bases between them. CDR1 and CDR2 (germline): SQVTM, ANQGSEA.

The CDR3 DNA sequence: TGTGCCAGCAGCCCAGGGACGAGGCGGTACGAGCAGTACTTC. Protein: CASSPGTRRYEQYF. The V call is TRBV11-2, the J call TRBJ2-7; D might be TRBD1 or TRBD2, each matching 5 bases. Trimming took off 5 bases at V and 4 bases at J, with 15 bases between the two ends. Germline lookup yields CDR1 SGHAT and CDR2 FQNNGV. This CDR3 has 14 amino acids.

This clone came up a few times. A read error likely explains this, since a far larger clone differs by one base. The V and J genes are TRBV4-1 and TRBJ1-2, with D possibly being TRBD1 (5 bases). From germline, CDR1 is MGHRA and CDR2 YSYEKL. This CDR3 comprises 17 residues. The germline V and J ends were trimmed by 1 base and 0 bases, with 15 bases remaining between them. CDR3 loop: CASSQAPWQGTNYGYTF. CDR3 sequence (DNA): TGCGCCAGCAGCCAAGCCCCGTGGCAGGGAACTAACTATGGCTACACCTTC.

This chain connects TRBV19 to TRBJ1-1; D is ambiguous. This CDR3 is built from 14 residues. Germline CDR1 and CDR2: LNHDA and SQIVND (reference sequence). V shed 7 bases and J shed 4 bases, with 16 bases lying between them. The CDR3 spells CASTSGGVGTEAFF. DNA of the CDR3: TGTGCCAGTACCAGTGGTGGAGTTGGCACTGAAGCTTTCTTT.

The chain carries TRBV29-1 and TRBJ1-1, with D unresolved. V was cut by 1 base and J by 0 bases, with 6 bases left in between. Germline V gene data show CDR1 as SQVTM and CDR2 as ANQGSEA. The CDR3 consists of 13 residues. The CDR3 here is CSVEAALNTEAFF. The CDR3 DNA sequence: TGCAGCGTTGAAGCAGCCTTGAACACTGAAGCTTTCTTT.

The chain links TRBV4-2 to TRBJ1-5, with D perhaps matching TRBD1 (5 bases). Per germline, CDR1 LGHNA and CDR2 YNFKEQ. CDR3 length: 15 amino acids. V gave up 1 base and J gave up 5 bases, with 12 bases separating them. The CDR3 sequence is CASSQVEGLDQPQHF. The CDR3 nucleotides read TGTGCCAGCAGCCAAGTCGAGGGACTCGATCAGCCCCAGCATTTT.

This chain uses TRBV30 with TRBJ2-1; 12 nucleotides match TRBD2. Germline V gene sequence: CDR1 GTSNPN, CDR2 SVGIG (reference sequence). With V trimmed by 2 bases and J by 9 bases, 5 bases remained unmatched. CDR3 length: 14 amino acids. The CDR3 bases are TGTGCCTGGAGTAGGGCTAGCGGGAGGGCTGAGCAGTTCTTC. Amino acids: CAWSRASGRAEQFF. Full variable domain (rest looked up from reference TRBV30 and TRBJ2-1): SQTIHQWPATLVQPVGSPLSLECTVEGTSNPNLYWYRQAAGRGLQLLFYSVGIGQISSEVPQNLSASRPQDRQFILSSKKLLLSDSGFYLCAWSRASGRAEQFFGPGTRLTVL.

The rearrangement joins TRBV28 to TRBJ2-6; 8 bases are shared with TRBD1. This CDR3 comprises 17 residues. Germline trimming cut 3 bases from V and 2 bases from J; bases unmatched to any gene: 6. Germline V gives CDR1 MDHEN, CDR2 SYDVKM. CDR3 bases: TGTGCCAGCAGTTTTATCCAGGGGGCGGCTGGGGCCAACGTCCTGACTTTC. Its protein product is CASSFIQGAAGANVLTF.

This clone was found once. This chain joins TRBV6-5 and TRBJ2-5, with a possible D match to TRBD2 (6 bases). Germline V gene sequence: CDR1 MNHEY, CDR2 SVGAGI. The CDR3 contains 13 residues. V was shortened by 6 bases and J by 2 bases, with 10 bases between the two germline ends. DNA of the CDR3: TGTGCCAGCAGCAAGGGGAGGCAAGAGACCCAGTACTTC. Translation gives CASSKGRQETQYF.

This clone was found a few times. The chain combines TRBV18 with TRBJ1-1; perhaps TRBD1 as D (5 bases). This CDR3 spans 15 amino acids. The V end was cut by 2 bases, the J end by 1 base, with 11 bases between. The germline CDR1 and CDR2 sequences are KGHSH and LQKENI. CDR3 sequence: CASSPIDGQNTEAFF. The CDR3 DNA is TGTGCCAGCTCACCAATAGACGGACAGAACACTGAAGCTTTCTTT.

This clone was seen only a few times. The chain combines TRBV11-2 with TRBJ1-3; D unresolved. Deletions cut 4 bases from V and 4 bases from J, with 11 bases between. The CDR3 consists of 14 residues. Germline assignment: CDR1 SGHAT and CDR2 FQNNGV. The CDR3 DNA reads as TGTGCCAGCAGCTCGATTTTCGGCGGAAACACCATATATTTT. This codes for CASSSIFGGNTIYF.

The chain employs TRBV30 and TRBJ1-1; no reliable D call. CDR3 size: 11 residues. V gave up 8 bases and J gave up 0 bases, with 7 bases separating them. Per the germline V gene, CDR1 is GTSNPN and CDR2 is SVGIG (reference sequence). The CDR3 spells CASSLNTEAFF. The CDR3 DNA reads TGTGCCAGCAGTCTGAACACTGAAGCTTTCTTT.

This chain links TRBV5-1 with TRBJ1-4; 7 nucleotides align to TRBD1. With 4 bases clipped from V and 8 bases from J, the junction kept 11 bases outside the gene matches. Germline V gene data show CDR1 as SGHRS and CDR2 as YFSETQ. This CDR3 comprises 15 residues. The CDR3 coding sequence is TGCGCCAGCAGCGACCCCCGACAGGGACAGGAAAAACTGTTTTTT. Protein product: CASSDPRQGQEKLFF.

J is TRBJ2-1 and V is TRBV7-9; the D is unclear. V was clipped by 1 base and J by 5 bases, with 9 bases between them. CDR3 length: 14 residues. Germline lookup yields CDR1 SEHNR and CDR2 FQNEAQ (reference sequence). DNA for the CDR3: TGTGCCAGCAGCTTAGGAGGATTAGACAATGAGCAGTTCTTC. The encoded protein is CASSLGGLDNEQFF.

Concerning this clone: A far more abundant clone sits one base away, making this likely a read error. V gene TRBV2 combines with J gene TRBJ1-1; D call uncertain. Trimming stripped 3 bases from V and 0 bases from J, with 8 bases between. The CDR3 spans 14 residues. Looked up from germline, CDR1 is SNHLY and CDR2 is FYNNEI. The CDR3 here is CASSDQVMNTEAFF. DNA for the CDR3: TGTGCCAGCAGTGATCAAGTGATGAACACTGAAGCTTTCTTT.